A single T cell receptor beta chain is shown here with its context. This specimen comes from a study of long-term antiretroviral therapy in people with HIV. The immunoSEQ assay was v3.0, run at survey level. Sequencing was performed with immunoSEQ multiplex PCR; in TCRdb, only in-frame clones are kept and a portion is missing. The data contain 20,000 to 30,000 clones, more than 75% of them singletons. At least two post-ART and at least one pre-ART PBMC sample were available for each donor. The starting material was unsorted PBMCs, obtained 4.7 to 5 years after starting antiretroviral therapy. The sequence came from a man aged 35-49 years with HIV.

This CDR3 is CSVDALNYGYTF. The CDR3 DNA follows: TGCAGCGTTGATGCCCTGAACTATGGCTACACCTTC. The V call is TRBV29-1, the J call TRBJ1-2; D unresolved. Trimming removed 3 bases from V and 2 bases from J, with 7 bases in between. Germline CDR1 and CDR2: SQVTM and ANQGSEA. The CDR3 runs to 12 residues.